The 18 T cell receptor beta chains listed next were all sequenced from one sample in a study of blood T cell repertoires in COVID-19. The repertoire was sequenced with immunoSEQ multiplex PCR; TCRdb's copy has only in-frame clones and lacks some. The sample yields about 350,000 clones, approximately 90% seen once. The specimen sequenced was peripheral blood. The receptors stem from a woman aged 55-70 years with COVID-19, enrolled during active disease.

The gene calls are TRBV6-6 and TRBJ2-7; TRBD1 agrees at 7 bases. The CDR3 covers 17 residues. Unmatched junction bases numbered 19, after V lost 5 bases and J lost 6 bases. Germline V gives CDR1 MNHNY, CDR2 SVGAGI (reference sequence). CDR3 sequence: CASSPLGRDSGTTEQYF. The CDR3 region has the DNA TGTGCCAGCAGTCCCCTAGGTCGGGACAGTGGTACGACCGAGCAGTACTTC.

This clone was observed once. This chain links TRBV28 with TRBJ2-5, with a possible D match to TRBD1 (8 bases). V lost 5 bases, J lost 1 base, and 17 bases lay in between. The germline CDR1 and CDR2 sequences are MDHEN and SYDVKM. The CDR3 totals 16 residues. CDR3 protein: CASSPHTGGGQETQYF. In DNA form, the CDR3 reads TGTGCCAGCAGTCCCCATACAGGGGGGGGCCAAGAGACCCAGTACTTC. Full variable domain (outside the CDR3, taken from reference TRBV28 and TRBJ2-5): DVKVTQSSRYLVKRTGEKVFLECVQDMDHENMFWYRQDPGLGLRLIYFSYDVKMKEKGDIPEGYSVSREKKERFSLILESASTNQTSMYLCASSPHTGGGQETQYFGPGTRLLVL.

The chain combines TRBV7-9 with TRBJ1-2; 11 positions agree with TRBD1. The CDR3 runs to 15 residues. Germline V gives CDR1 SEHNR, CDR2 FQNEAQ (reference sequence). With 3 bases clipped from V and 8 bases from J, the junction kept 8 bases outside the gene matches. The CDR3 nucleotides read TGTGCCAGCAGCTTCGAGGGGAGGACAGGGGGCGGCTACACCTTC. Encoded protein: CASSFEGRTGGGYTF.

This sequence joins TRBV5-1 and TRBJ2-7; a possible D gene is TRBD1 (6 bases). CDR3 size: 14 residues. The germline V and J ends were trimmed by 5 bases and 3 bases, with 15 bases remaining between them. Looked up from germline, CDR1 is SGHRS and CDR2 is YFSETQ. The CDR3 region has the DNA TGCGCCAGCAGGACGGGACACTCGAACTACGAGCAGTACTTC. Protein sequence: CASRTGHSNYEQYF.

This clone was recorded only once. The chain has TRBV9 and TRBJ1-6, with D hard to call. The germline V gene has CDR1 SGDLS and CDR2 YYNGEE. Trimming pared 3 bases from V and 7 bases from J, leaving 17 bases between. The CDR3 extends over 16 amino acids. CDR3 protein: CASSAQVGVLNSPLHF. The DNA of the CDR3 is TGTGCCAGCAGCGCGCAGGTCGGGGTTTTGAATTCACCCCTCCACTTT.

The chain employs TRBV15 and TRBJ2-3; 12 bases map to TRBD2. V was clipped by 3 bases and J by 5 bases; unmatched bases: 6. This CDR3 is built from 16 residues. CDR1 is LNHNV, CDR2 YYDKDF, per germline (reference sequence). For the CDR3, the DNA is TGTGCCACCAGCAGGGTACTAGCGGGGGGCGGAGATACGCAGTATTTT. Its translation: CATSRVLAGGGDTQYF.

In this sample, this clone turned up once. V is TRBV6-1 and J is TRBJ2-5; TRBD2 aligns across 11 bases. The CDR3 is made up of 17 amino acids. Germline values: CDR1 MNHNS, CDR2 SASEGT. J gave up 9 bases and V 2 bases, and 14 bases lay outside the gene matches. The CDR3 here is CASSEWAMTSGAVSQYF. In DNA form, the CDR3 reads TGTGCCAGCAGTGAATGGGCTATGACTAGCGGGGCCGTGTCCCAGTACTTC.

The chain is built from TRBV5-1 and TRBJ1-2; TRBD1 agrees at 7 bases. The CDR3 has 12 amino acids. The V segment lost 5 bases and the J segment 7 bases; nucleotides outside the gene matches: 5. CDR1 SGHRS and CDR2 YFSETQ come from the germline V gene. The CDR3: CASRPDRAGYTF. The CDR3 coding sequence is TGCGCCAGCAGGCCTGACAGGGCTGGCTACACCTTC.

Only one count was recorded for this clone. V gene TRBV19 combines with J gene TRBJ1-5, with 12 bases that match TRBD1. In germline, CDR1 is LNHDA, CDR2 SQIVND (reference sequence). This CDR3 is 15 amino acids long. Trimming at V came to 2 bases and at J to 7 bases, leaving 3 bases not matched to a gene. The CDR3 protein is CASSITGTGGQPQHF. The CDR3 DNA is TGTGCCAGTAGTATAACCGGGACAGGGGGCCAGCCCCAGCATTTT.

This sequence joins TRBV7-9 and TRBJ1-1; D gene uncertain. CDR1 SEHNR and CDR2 FQNEAQ come from the germline V gene (reference sequence). The CDR3 runs 15 residues. V was cut by 0 bases and J by 4 bases, with 12 bases left in between. CDR3 in DNA: TGTGCCAGCAGCTTAGCTAGCGTGACTTCCACTGAAGCTTTCTTT. Amino acid sequence: CASSLASVTSTEAFF. The variable domain in full, completed from reference TRBV7-9 and TRBJ1-1, reads DTGVSQNPRHKITKRGQNVTFRCDPISEHNRLYWYRQTLGQGPEFLTYFQNEAQLEKSRLLSDRFSAERPKGSFSTLEIQRTEQGDSAMYLCASSLASVTSTEAFFGQGTRLTVV.

The sample holds one count of this clone. This chain joins TRBV5-1 and TRBJ1-2; D might be TRBD1 (5 bases). The CDR3 runs 13 residues. Germline V lookup: CDR1 SGHRS, CDR2 YFSETQ. V lost 4 bases to trimming and J lost 1 base, with 8 bases between them. CDR3 residues: CASSVDSNYGYTF. CDR3 in DNA: TGCGCCAGCAGCGTAGACAGTAACTATGGCTACACCTTC.

The chain combines TRBV27 with TRBJ1-5; D is perhaps TRBD1 (5 bases). Germline lookup yields CDR1 MNHEY and CDR2 SMNVEV (reference sequence). The CDR3 totals 14 residues. V lost 3 bases, J lost 5 bases, and 11 bases lay in between. In nucleotides, the CDR3 is TGTGCCAGCAGTTTCAGGACAATGGATCAGCCCCAGCATTTT. It specifies CASSFRTMDQPQHF.

The chain employs TRBV30 and TRBJ1-1, with D perhaps matching TRBD1 (5 bases). V was trimmed by 5 bases and J by 5 bases, leaving 9 bases between them. CDR3 size: 11 residues. CDR1 GTSNPN and CDR2 SVGIG come from the germline V gene (reference sequence). The CDR3: CAWDRGTEAFF. CDR3 DNA: TGTGCCTGGGACAGAGGGACTGAAGCTTTCTTT.

This rearrangement joins TRBV29-1 to TRBJ2-5; TRBD1 aligns across 7 bases. Germline V lookup: CDR1 SQVTM, CDR2 ANQGSEA. This CDR3 is built from 15 residues. V lost 0 bases and J lost 4; bases outside the gene matches: 8. The CDR3 region is CSVEEALDRRETQYF. As DNA, the CDR3 is TGCAGCGTTGAAGAAGCCTTGGACAGGCGAGAGACCCAGTACTTC.

V and J are TRBV19 and TRBJ1-2, with D hard to call. Trimming took off 6 bases at V and 4 bases at J, with 15 bases between the two ends. The germline gives CDR1 LNHDA, CDR2 SQIVND (reference sequence). The CDR3 runs 14 residues. The CDR3 sequence: CASSATAVGYGYTF. The CDR3 region has the DNA TGTGCCAGTAGCGCAACAGCGGTGGGCTATGGCTACACCTTC.

This clone was seen more than once but under ten times. The chain is built from TRBV4-1 and TRBJ1-5; 8 bases are shared with TRBD1. J was trimmed by 3 bases and V by 3 bases; bases with no gene match: 13. CDR1 and CDR2 (germline): MGHRA, YSYEKL. The CDR3 has 18 residues. DNA of the CDR3: TGCGCCAGCAGCCAGTTCTCAGGGGGCTCGGGCAACAATCAGCCCCAGCATTTT. This translates into CASSQFSGGSGNNQPQHF.

The chain uses TRBV7-8 and TRBJ2-1; no clear D gene. The CDR3 has 13 residues. V shed 1 base and J shed 10 bases, with 11 bases lying between them. CDR1 and CDR2 (germline): SGHVS, FQNEAQ. The CDR3 sequence is CASSLGSVSEQFF. The DNA for the CDR3 is TGTGCCAGCAGCTTAGGTTCAGTATCGGAGCAGTTCTTC.

This rearrangement joins TRBV29-1 to TRBJ1-2; 9 nucleotides agree with TRBD1. This CDR3 is built from 13 residues. J lost 7 bases, V lost 2 bases, and 5 bases had no gene match. Per germline, CDR1 SQVTM and CDR2 ANQGSEA. The chain's CDR3 is CSVESRDRVGYTF. The CDR3 nucleotides read TGCAGCGTTGAAAGTAGGGACAGGGTTGGCTACACCTTC. The full variable domain, with the rest looked up from reference TRBV29-1 and TRBJ1-2, is SAVISQKPSRDICQRGTSLTIQCQVDSQVTMMFWYRQQPGQSLTLIATANQGSEATYESGFVIDKFPISRPNLTFSTLTVSNMSPEDSSIYLCSVESRDRVGYTFGSGTRLTVV.